This TCR beta chain was sequenced in a study of regulatory T cells in long-lasting Graves disease. Study outcomes and limitations: There were preferences for TRBV28, TRBJ1-2 and TRBJ2-5 in persistent disease. Limited samples may have lowered accuracy.

CDR3 length: 14 residues. V was clipped by 7 bases and J by 0 bases; unmatched bases: 4. Time point: newly diagnosed GD, antithyroid drugs for less than 3 months. From RNA extracted from PBMCs, the TCR library was made. For TCR beta, libraries came from iRepertoire HTBI primers and Arm-PCR of CDR3 regions. One entry per CDR3 protein, called by TCRdb with MiXCR from the multiplex PCR reads. Among over 500,000 distinct CDR3 sequences listed, about 16% were seen once. This clonotype was recorded at least ten times. Its antigen remains unknown. The sample was also linked to a second study, of T cells in Graves' hyperthyroidism and ophthalmopathy. That work contributes: Most clonotypes expanded in the thyroid (above 0.001) were also present in blood.

The source is a man aged 18 to 30 with Graves disease. Sequencing was performed on peripheral blood mononuclear cells (PBMCs), taken at new diagnosis, from a patient treated with antithyroid drugs. The J gene is TRBJ2-3, the V gene TRBV12-3 or TRBV12-4; TRBD1 matches at 7 bases. CDR3 in DNA: TGTGCCAGCACCGGGACAGCGAGCACAGATACGCAGTATTTT. This translates into CASTGTASTDTQYF.